This T cell receptor beta chain was recorded in a study of blood T cells in healthy people across ages. In the study overall: Per two T cells, about one barcoded beta molecule was captured through template switching. Findings and caveats of the study: Higher diversity, along with more naive CD4+ cells, distinguished long-lived donors from aged donors. The study regarded diversity estimates from one million T cells as underestimates.

A second PCR of roughly 7 to 11 cycles used a sample-barcoded 5' primer and a J-beta primer mix. Unique molecular identifiers of 12 random nucleotides labeled each cDNA. Each CDR3 protein gets one entry after TCRdb re-called the 5' RACE reads with MiXCR. The repertoire holds almost 800,000 distinct CDR3 sequences, with 58% as singletons. As concerns this clonotype: The antigen remains undetermined.

This CDR3 is built from 13 residues. V was clipped by 8 bases and J by 6 bases; unmatched bases: 7. Per germline, CDR1 DFQATT and CDR2 SNEGSKA (reference sequence). The TCR originated in a man under 40 in good health. V gene TRBV20-1 combines with J gene TRBJ2-1, with TRBD2 identical over 10 bases. Source material: blood. The CDR3 coding sequence is TGCAGTCCATGGACTAGCGGATTCAATGAGCAGTTCTTC. Protein product: CSPWTSGFNEQFF.